Below are 2 T cell receptor beta chains sequenced from a single sample in a study of T cell repertoires in cytomegalovirus infection. TCRdb reprocessed the reads via MiXCR and lists one record per CDR3 protein. This sample has some 920,000 distinct CDR3 sequences, with around 29% found just once. Their specific antigens are unknown. This specimen was cultured CD8+ T cells from PBMCs, taken from culture after CMV antigen stimulation. These receptors were collected from a human donor in good health (CMV status not recorded). Some clones in this sample may be carry-over from other donors' samples.

This chain links TRBV15 with TRBJ1-2; 9 bases align to TRBD1. From germline, CDR1 is LNHNV and CDR2 YYDKDF (reference sequence). V shed 5 bases, J shed 4 bases, and the junction held 5 bases outside the gene matches. The CDR3 is 14 amino acids. CDR3 in DNA: TGTGCCACCAGCCCGGACAGGGGCCTCTATGGCTACACCTTC. Its protein product is CATSPDRGLYGYTF.

V and J are TRBV19 and TRBJ2-3; TRBD1 matches 8 bases. This CDR3 is 15 amino acids long. With 3 bases clipped from V and 1 base from J, the junction kept 3 bases outside the gene matches. Germline CDR1 and CDR2: LNHDA and SQIVND (reference sequence). This chain's CDR3 is CASSMSTGGTDTQYF. The CDR3 nucleotides read TGTGCCAGTAGTATGTCGACAGGGGGCACAGATACGCAGTATTTT.